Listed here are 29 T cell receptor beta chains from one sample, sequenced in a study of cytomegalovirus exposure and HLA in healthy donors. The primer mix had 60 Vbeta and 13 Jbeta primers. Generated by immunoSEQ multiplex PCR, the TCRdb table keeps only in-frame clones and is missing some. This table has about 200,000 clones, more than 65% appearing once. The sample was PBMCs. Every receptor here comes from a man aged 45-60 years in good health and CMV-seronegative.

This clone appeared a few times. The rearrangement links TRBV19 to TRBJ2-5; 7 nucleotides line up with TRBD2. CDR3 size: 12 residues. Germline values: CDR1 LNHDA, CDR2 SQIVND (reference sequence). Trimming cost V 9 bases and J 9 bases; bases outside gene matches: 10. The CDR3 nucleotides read TGTGCCAGCGGCCCATATGCGGGGGCCCAGTACTTC. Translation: CASGPYAGAQYF.

CDR3 sequence (DNA): TGCGCCAGCAGCTTGACAGGACAGGGAAGTGAAAAACTGTTTTTT. It codes for CASSLTGQGSEKLFF. V and J are TRBV5-1 and TRBJ1-4; 8 nucleotides align to TRBD1. Per the germline V gene, CDR1 is SGHRS and CDR2 is YFSETQ. The CDR3 runs to 15 residues. The junction had 6 bases not matched to a gene; V was cut back by 1 base and J by 7 bases.

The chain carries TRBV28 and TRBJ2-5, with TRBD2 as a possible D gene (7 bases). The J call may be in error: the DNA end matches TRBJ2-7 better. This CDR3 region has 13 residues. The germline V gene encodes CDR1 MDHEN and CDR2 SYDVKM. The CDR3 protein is CASSEGGDYEQYF. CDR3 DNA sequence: TGTGCCAGCAGTGAGGGGGGGGACTACGAGCAGTACTTC.

The CDR3 DNA reads TGTGCCAGCAGCTCCTACCACGGGGTTCCCTACGAGCAGTACTTC. Translation: CASSSYHGVPYEQYF. The V call is TRBV13, the J call TRBJ2-7; weak D call: TRBD2 (5 bases). This CDR3 has 15 amino acids. From germline, CDR1 is PRHDT and CDR2 FYEKMQ (reference sequence). Trimming stripped 4 bases from V and 2 bases from J, with 15 bases between. The full variable domain, rest sourced from reference TRBV13 and TRBJ2-7, is AAGVIQSPRHLIKEKRETATLKCYPIPRHDTVYWYQQGPGQDPQFLISFYEKMQSDKGSIPDRFSAQQFSDYHSELNMSSLELGDSALYFCASSSYHGVPYEQYFGPGTRLTVT.

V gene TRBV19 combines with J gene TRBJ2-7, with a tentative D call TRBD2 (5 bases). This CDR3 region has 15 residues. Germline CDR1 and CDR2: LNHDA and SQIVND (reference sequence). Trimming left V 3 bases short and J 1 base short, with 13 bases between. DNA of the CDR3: TGTGCCAGTAGTATCCGACTATCGATTTCCTACGAGCAGTACTTC. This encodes CASSIRLSISYEQYF. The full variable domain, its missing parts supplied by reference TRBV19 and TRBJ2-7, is DGGITQSPKYLFRKEGQNVTLSCEQNLNHDAMYWYRQDPGQGLRLIYYSQIVNDFQKGDIAEGYSVSREKKESFPLTVTSAQKNPTAFYLCASSIRLSISYEQYFGPGTRLTVT.

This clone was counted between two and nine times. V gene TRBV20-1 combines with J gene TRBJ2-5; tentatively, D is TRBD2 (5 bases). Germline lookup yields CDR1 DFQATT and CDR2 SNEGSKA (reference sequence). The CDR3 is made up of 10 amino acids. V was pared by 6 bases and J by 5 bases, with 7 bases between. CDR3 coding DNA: TGCAGTGCCCGCGGGGAGACCCAGTACTTC. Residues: CSARGETQYF.

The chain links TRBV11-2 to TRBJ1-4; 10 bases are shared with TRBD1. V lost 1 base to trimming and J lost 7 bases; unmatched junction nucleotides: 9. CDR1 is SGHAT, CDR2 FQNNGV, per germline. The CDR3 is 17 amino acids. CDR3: CASSLGYGGQGIEKLFF. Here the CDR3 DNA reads TGTGCCAGCAGCTTAGGATATGGGGGACAGGGGATTGAAAAACTGTTTTTT.

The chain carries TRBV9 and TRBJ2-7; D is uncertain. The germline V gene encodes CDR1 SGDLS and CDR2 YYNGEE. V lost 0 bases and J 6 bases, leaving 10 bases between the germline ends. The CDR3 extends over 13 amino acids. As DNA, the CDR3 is TGTGCCAGCAGCGTAGTATCTACTACCGAGCAGTACTTC. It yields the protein CASSVVSTTEQYF.

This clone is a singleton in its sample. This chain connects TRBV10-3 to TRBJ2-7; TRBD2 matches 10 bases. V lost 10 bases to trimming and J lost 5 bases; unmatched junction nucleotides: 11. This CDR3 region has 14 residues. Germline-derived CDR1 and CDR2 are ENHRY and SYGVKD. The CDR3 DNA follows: TGTGCCAGTCAAACTAGCGGGAATAGTGACGAGCAGTACTTC. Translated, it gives CASQTSGNSDEQYF.

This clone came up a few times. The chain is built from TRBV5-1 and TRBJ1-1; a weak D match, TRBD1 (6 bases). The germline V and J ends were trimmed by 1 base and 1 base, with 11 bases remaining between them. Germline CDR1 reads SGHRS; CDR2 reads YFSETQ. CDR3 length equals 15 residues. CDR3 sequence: CASSLSTGPNTEAFF. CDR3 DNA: TGCGCCAGCAGCTTGAGCACAGGGCCGAACACTGAAGCTTTCTTT.

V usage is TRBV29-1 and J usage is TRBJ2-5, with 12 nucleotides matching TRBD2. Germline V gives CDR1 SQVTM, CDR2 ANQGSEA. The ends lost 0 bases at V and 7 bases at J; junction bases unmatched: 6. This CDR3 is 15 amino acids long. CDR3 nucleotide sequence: TGCAGCGTTGAAGATCCGGGACTAGCGGGTGGGACCCAGTACTTC. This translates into CSVEDPGLAGGTQYF.

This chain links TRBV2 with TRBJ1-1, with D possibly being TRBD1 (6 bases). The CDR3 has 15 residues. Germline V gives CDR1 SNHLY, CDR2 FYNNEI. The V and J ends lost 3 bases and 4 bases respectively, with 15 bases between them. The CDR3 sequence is CASSDRGFGSTEAFF. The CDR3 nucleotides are TGTGCCAGCAGTGACAGGGGATTTGGGAGCACTGAAGCTTTCTTT.

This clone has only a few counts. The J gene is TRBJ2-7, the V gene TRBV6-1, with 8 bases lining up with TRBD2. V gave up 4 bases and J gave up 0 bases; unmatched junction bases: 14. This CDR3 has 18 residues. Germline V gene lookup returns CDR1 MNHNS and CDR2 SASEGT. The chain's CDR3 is CASSGGTRFGSGSYEQYF. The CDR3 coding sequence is TGTGCCAGCAGTGGGGGGACTAGGTTTGGTTCTGGCTCCTACGAGCAGTACTTC.

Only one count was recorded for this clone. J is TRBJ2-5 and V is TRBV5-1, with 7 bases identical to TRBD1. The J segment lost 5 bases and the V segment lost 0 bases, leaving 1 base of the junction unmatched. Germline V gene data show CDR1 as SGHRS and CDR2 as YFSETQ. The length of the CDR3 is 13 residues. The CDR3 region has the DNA TGCGCCAGCAGCTTGGCGACAGGGGAGACCCAGTACTTC. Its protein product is CASSLATGETQYF. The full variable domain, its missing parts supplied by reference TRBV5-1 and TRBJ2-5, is KAGVTQTPRYLIKTRGQQVTLSCSPISGHRSVSWYQQTPGQGLQFLFEYFSETQRNKGNFPGRFSGRQFSNSRSEMNVSTLELGDSALYLCASSLATGETQYFGPGTRLLVL.

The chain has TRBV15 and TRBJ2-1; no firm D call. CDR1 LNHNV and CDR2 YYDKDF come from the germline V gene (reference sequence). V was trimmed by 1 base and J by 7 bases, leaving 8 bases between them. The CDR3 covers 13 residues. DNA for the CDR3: TGTGCCACCAGCAGAGTGGTCCGGAATGAGCAGTTCTTC. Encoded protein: CATSRVVRNEQFF.

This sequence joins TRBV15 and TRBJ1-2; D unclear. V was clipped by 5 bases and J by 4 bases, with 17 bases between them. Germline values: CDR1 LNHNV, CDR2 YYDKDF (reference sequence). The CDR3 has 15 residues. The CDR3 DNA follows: TGTGCCACCAGCCCCCGTAGCGGAGGAGTCTATGGCTACACCTTC. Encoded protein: CATSPRSGGVYGYTF.

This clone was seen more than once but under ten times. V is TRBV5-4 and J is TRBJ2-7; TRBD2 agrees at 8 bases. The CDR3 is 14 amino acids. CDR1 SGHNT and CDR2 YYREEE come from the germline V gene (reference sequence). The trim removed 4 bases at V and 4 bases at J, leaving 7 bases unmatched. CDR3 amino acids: CASSTGLAAYEQYF. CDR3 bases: TGTGCCAGCAGCACCGGACTAGCCGCGTACGAGCAGTACTTC.

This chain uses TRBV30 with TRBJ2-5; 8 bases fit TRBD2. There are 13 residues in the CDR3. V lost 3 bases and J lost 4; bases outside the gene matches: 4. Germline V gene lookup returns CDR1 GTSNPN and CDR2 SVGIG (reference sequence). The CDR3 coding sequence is TGTGCCTGGAGCGGACTAGCAGCAGAGACCCAGTACTTC. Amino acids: CAWSGLAAETQYF.

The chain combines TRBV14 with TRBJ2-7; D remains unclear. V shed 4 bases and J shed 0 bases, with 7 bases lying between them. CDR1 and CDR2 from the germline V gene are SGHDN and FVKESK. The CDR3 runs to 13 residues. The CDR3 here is CASSRAASYEQYF. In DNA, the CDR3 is TGTGCCAGCAGCCGGGCCGCCTCCTACGAGCAGTACTTC.

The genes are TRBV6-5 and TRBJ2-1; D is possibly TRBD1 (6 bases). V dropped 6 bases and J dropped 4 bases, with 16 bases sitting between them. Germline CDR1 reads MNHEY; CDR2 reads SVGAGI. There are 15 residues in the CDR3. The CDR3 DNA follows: TGTGCCAGCAGAAGTACCGGGACATCTTACAATGAGCAGTTCTTC. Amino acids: CASRSTGTSYNEQFF.

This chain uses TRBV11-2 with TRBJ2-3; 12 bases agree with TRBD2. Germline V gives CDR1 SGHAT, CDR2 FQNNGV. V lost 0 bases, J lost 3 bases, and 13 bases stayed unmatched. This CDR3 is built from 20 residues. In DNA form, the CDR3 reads TGTGCCAGCAGCTTAGAAGGATGGAGGACTAGCGGGGAGCGTACAGATACGCAGTATTTT. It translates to CASSLEGWRTSGERTDTQYF.

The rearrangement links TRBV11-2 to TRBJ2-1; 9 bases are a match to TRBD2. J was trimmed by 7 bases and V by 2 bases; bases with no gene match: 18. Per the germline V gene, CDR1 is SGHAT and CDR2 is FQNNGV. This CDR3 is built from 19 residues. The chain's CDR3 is CASSLIPVFAGGVLNEQFF. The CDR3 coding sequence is TGTGCCAGCAGCTTAATCCCGGTTTTTGCGGGAGGGGTGTTGAATGAGCAGTTCTTC.

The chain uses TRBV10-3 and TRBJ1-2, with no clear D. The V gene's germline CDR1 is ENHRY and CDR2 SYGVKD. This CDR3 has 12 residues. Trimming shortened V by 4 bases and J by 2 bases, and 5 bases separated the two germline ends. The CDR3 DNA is TGTGCCATCAGTGGCGGGAACTATGGCTACACCTTC. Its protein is CAISGGNYGYTF.

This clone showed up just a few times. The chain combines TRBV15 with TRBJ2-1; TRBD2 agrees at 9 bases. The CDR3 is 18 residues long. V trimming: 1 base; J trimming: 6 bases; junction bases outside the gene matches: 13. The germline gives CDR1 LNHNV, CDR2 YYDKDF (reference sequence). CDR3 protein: CATSRGWREGRSFNEQFF. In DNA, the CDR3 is TGTGCCACCAGCAGAGGATGGCGGGAGGGCCGGAGTTTCAATGAGCAGTTCTTC.

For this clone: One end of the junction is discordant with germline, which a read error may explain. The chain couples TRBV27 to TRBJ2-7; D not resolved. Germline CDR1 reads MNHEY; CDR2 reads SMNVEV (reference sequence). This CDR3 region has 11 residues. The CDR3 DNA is TGTGCCAACAGTACCCCCGGCGAGCAGTACTTC. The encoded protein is CANSTPGEQYF.

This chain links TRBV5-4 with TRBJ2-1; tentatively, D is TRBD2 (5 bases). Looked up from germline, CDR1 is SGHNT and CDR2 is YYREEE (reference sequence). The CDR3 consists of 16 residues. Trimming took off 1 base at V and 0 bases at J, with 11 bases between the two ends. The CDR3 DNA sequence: TGTGCCAGCAGCTTGTCAGCGGCCAGCTCCTACAATGAGCAGTTCTTC. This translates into CASSLSAASSYNEQFF.

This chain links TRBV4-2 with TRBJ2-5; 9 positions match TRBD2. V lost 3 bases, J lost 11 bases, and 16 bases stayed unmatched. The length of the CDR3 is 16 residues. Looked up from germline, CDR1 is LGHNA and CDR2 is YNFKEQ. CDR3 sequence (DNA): TGTGCCAGCAGCCAGGTGGAGGTAGCGGGAGAGTACAAGCAGTACTTC. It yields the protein CASSQVEVAGEYKQYF.

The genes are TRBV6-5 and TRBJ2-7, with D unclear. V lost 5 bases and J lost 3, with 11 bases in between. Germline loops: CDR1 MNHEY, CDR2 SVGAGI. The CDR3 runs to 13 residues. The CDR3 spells CASSEVGYYEQYF. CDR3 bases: TGTGCCAGCAGTGAAGTGGGCTACTACGAGCAGTACTTC.

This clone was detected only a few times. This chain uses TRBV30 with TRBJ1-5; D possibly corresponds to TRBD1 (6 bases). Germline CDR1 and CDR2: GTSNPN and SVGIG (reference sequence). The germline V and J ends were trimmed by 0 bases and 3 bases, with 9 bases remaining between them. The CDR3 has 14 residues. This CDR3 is CAWSVQGLNQPQHF. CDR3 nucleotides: TGTGCCTGGAGTGTACAGGGCCTCAATCAGCCCCAGCATTTT.